The present T cell receptor beta chain was sequenced within a study of cytomegalovirus exposure and HLA in healthy donors. Broader study findings: Researchers counted roughly 160 TCR beta chains as cytomegalovirus-associated. Trimming of TCR beta V- and J-genes showed a link, identified in a later analysis, to a missense DCLRE1C variant.

This clone was detected only a few times. Its antigen remains unidentified. V lost 1 base, J lost 5 bases, and 5 bases lay in between. The CDR3 consists of 12 residues. The germline V gene encodes CDR1 SQVTM and CDR2 ANQGSEA. Vbeta (60) and Jbeta (13) primers were used in the PCR. Assay: immunoSEQ multiplex PCR; the TCRdb copy retains only in-frame clones and omits some. The sample yields about 120,000 clones, 81% seen once. Nominal health characterized the donors when sampled, though unrecorded immune exposures were likely. The sequence derives from a woman in her thirties or forties in good health and CMV-seronegative. V gene TRBV29-1 combines with J gene TRBJ1-4; D unclear. Sequencing was done on a sample of PBMCs. In DNA form, the CDR3 reads TGCAGCGTTGAAGGGCAGAATGAAAAACTGTTTTTT. Translation: CSVEGQNEKLFF.